Shown below are 28 T cell receptor beta chains from a single sample sequenced in a study of T cells expressing NK-cell markers. TCRdb reanalyzed the 5' RACE reads and collapses them to one entry per CDR3 protein, without DNA. The sample data list 500,000 to 600,000 distinct CDR3 sequences. The sequenced sample was blood T cells: a sorted CD56 or NKG2C T cell subset, CD4+ or CD8+ T cells, or bulk PBMC T cells (not recorded which). All receptors derive from a man between 18 and 29 years old in good health.

The V and J genes are TRBV29-1 and TRBJ2-2; TCRdb indicates TRBD1, and absent DNA this call remains unverified. CDR1 and CDR2 from the germline V gene are SQVTM and ANQGSEA. There are 15 residues in the CDR3. The CDR3 here is CSVGAGTGAAGELFF.

The rearrangement joins TRBV20-1 to TRBJ2-1; TCRdb reports TRBD1, a call that lacks DNA to check it against. The CDR3 consists of 16 residues. Germline V gene data show CDR1 as DFQATT and CDR2 as SNEGSKA (reference sequence). The chain's CDR3 is CSASDFQYRGYNEQFF.

This chain joins TRBV5-1 and TRBJ1-1. Germline V CDR1 and CDR2: SGHRS, YFSETQ. The CDR3 sequence is 16 residues long. CDR3 sequence: CASSLAGEKFNTEAFF.

This rearrangement joins TRBV6-2 or TRBV6-3 to TRBJ2-7. Germline V gives CDR1 MNHEY, CDR2 SVGEGT. The length of the CDR3 is 11 residues. This CDR3 is CASSNTAEQYF.

J is TRBJ2-3 and V is TRBV5-6. The germline V gene encodes CDR1 SGHDT and CDR2 YYEEEE. The CDR3 has 15 amino acids. The CDR3: CASSLAPASTDTQYF.

The J gene is TRBJ1-2, the V gene TRBV7-2. The CDR3 sequence is 13 residues long. Germline CDR1 reads SGHTA; CDR2 reads FQGNSA. CDR3 loop: CASSLEAGYGYTF.

The chain combines TRBV6-2 or TRBV6-3 with TRBJ2-5; the TCRdb D gene call, TRBD2, has no DNA to confirm it. In germline, CDR1 is MNHEY, CDR2 SVGEGT. This CDR3 is 17 amino acids long. Here the CDR3 reads CASSYSLFGRVQETQYF.

The V call is TRBV15, the J call TRBJ2-3; the D call from TCRdb, TRBD2, cannot be confirmed without DNA. This CDR3 is built from 15 residues. Germline loops: CDR1 LNHNV, CDR2 YYDKDF (reference sequence). This chain's CDR3 is CATSRGLAGGDTQYF.

This chain uses TRBV3-1 with TRBJ2-2; there is no DNA to check the TCRdb D call of TRBD1. CDR3 length: 15 amino acids. Germline CDR1 reads LGHDT; CDR2 reads YNNKEL (reference sequence). The CDR3 loop is CASSPTGEFAGELFF.

The V gene is TRBV12-3 or TRBV12-4, the J gene TRBJ2-1; as DNA is missing, the TRBD2 call by TCRdb cannot be tested. This CDR3 has 19 residues. The CDR3 loop reads CASSPALSSGIGPSNEQFF.

This chain connects TRBV6-2 or TRBV6-3 to TRBJ2-1; TCRdb picks TRBD2, but there is no DNA to check that call. CDR1 is MNHEY, CDR2 SVGEGT, per germline. The CDR3 has 15 amino acids. The CDR3 here is CASSYSASGYNEQFF.

V and J are TRBV7-9 and TRBJ2-7; TCRdb gives TRBD2 as the D gene, but with no DNA this cannot be confirmed. The CDR3 is 16 amino acids. The germline V gene encodes CDR1 SEHNR and CDR2 FQNEAQ (reference sequence). The CDR3 here is CASSSDPSGDAYEQYF. Full variable domain (missing parts from reference TRBV7-9 and TRBJ2-7): DTGVSQNPRHKITKRGQNVTFRCDPISEHNRLYWYRQTLGQGPEFLTYFQNEAQLEKSRLLSDRFSAERPKGSFSTLEIQRTEQGDSAMYLCASSSDPSGDAYEQYFGPGTRLTVT.

This sequence joins TRBV10-3 and TRBJ2-2; the TCRdb call, TRBD1, lacks DNA for checking. The V gene's germline CDR1 is ENHRY and CDR2 SYGVKD. The CDR3 sequence is 15 residues long. The CDR3 loop is CATTDAGTGGGELFF.

The V call is TRBV6-1, the J call TRBJ2-3; TCRdb names TRBD2, which stays unverified in the absence of DNA. Germline V gives CDR1 MNHNS, CDR2 SASEGT. This CDR3 is built from 14 residues. The CDR3 here is CASKSREGPDTQYF.

This chain joins TRBV4-2 and TRBJ2-3; TCRdb designates TRBD2, a call that cannot be tested without DNA. The CDR3 spans 16 residues. Germline V gene sequence: CDR1 LGHNA, CDR2 YNFKEQ. The CDR3: CASSPRLADGTDTQYF.

The CDR3 is CASSQDMRQGNTGELFF. The rearrangement links TRBV4-2 to TRBJ2-2; the D gene TCRdb calls, TRBD1, cannot be checked with no DNA. The CDR3 runs to 17 residues. Per germline, CDR1 LGHNA and CDR2 YNFKEQ.

The chain links TRBV5-1 to TRBJ2-7; there is no DNA to check the TCRdb D call of TRBD1. The germline gives CDR1 SGHRS, CDR2 YFSETQ. There are 15 residues in the CDR3. The chain's CDR3 is CASSPRQGTPYEQYF.

V gene TRBV25-1 combines with J gene TRBJ2-1; TCRdb selects TRBD2, and the lack of DNA leaves this call unchecked. This CDR3 is 13 amino acids long. Germline V gene sequence: CDR1 MGHDK, CDR2 SYGVNS. The CDR3 loop is CATRTSGYNEQFF.

The chain links TRBV7-9 to TRBJ2-1. This CDR3 region has 13 residues. From germline, CDR1 is SEHNR and CDR2 FQNEAQ (reference sequence). CDR3 amino acids: CASSLAELLKGFF.

The genes are TRBV12-3 or TRBV12-4 and TRBJ2-2; lacking DNA, the TRBD1 call made by TCRdb goes unchecked. The CDR3 covers 16 residues. CDR3: CASSLRVAPNTGELFF.

The chain carries TRBV5-1 and TRBJ1-2; TCRdb picks TRBD1, but there is no DNA to check that call. This CDR3 has 15 residues. Looked up from germline, CDR1 is SGHRS and CDR2 is YFSETQ. This chain's CDR3 is CASSRTGASSYGYTF.

This chain links TRBV20-1 with TRBJ2-2; TCRdb lists TRBD2, though no DNA is available to test this call. CDR3 length equals 17 residues. Germline CDR1 and CDR2: DFQATT and SNEGSKA (reference sequence). The CDR3 protein is CSARELAGGENTGELFF.

The CDR3 protein is CSVVPSLKRAAGTDTQYF. The genes are TRBV29-1 and TRBJ2-3; the TCRdb D gene call, TRBD2, has no DNA to confirm it. This CDR3 region has 18 residues. Germline CDR1 SQVTM, CDR2 ANQGSEA.

The chain couples TRBV5-1 to TRBJ2-3; the TCRdb call, TRBD2, lacks DNA for checking. This CDR3 comprises 16 residues. Germline assignment: CDR1 SGHRS and CDR2 YFSETQ. The CDR3 is CASSTLGLALSDTQYF.

The gene calls are TRBV5-1 and TRBJ2-1; TCRdb outputs TRBD2, but without DNA this stays unchecked. Germline V gives CDR1 SGHRS, CDR2 YFSETQ. The CDR3 totals 14 residues. This CDR3 is CASTASGGYNEQFF.

The chain is built from TRBV7-8 and TRBJ2-2. The CDR3 extends over 15 amino acids. CDR1 and CDR2 from the germline V gene are SGHVS and FQNEAQ. CDR3 loop: CASSPHDAYTGELFF.

This sequence joins TRBV4-1 and TRBJ1-2; lacking DNA, the TRBD1 call made by TCRdb goes unchecked. CDR3 length: 13 amino acids. Germline values: CDR1 MGHRA, CDR2 YSYEKL. The CDR3 reads CASSRTGEDGYTF.

CDR3 sequence: CASRNRRDNQPQHF. The rearrangement links TRBV6-2 or TRBV6-3 to TRBJ1-5; TCRdb picks TRBD1, but there is no DNA to check that call. The germline V gene encodes CDR1 MNHEY and CDR2 SVGEGT. CDR3 length equals 14 residues.